The rows below give T cell receptor beta chains drawn from one sample of a study of blood T cells in healthy people across ages. MiXCR, run by TCRdb on the 5' RACE reads, gives a single entry per CDR3 protein. The sample contains 780,000 or so distinct CDR3 sequences, 56% of which appear only once. Sequenced input: blood. The receptor source for this set is a man aged 40-50 years in good health. CDR3s include the opening cysteine and the closing phenylalanine or tryptophan. Each record gives: clone size, V gene, D gene, J gene, CDR3 protein, CDR3 DNA. A D gene is named only where the DNA matches it firmly. Only part of the rows carry a size: once, few, many, or a class if the clone is expanded.

size: NA; V: TRBV20-1; D: NA; J: TRBJ2-7; CDR3: CSARIGAGLGYEQYF; DNA: TGCAGTGCTAGAATCGGGGCAGGGCTGGGGTACGAGCAGTACTTC
size: NA; V: TRBV20-1; D: TRBD1; J: TRBJ2-4; CDR3: CSTTDRVGIQYF; DNA: TGCAGTACAACGGACAGGGTGGGCATTCAGTACTTC
size: few; V: TRBV29-1; D: NA; J: TRBJ1-2; CDR3: CSVGAATGSGYTF; DNA: TGCAGCGTGGGGGCCGCCACCGGCTCTGGCTACACCTTC
size: NA; V: TRBV12-5; D: TRBD2; J: TRBJ2-3; CDR3: CASGRKREGLGTDTQYF; DNA: TGTGCTAGTGGTAGAAAGCGGGAGGGCCTTGGCACAGATACGCAGTATTTT
size: NA; V: TRBV19; D: NA; J: TRBJ1-5; CDR3: CASSITVQGSNQPQHF; DNA: TGTGCCAGTAGTATAACGGTCCAGGGTAGCAATCAGCCCCAGCATTTT
size: NA; V: TRBV14; D: NA; J: TRBJ1-2; CDR3: CASSQGEVGYTF; DNA: TGTGCCAGCAGCCAAGGAGAGGTTGGCTACACCTTC
size: NA; V: TRBV6-1; D: NA; J: TRBJ2-6; CDR3: CASSPRRSSSGANVLTF; DNA: TGTGCCAGCAGCCCCCGCAGGTCGAGCTCTGGGGCCAACGTCCTGACTTTC
size: NA; V: TRBV11-2; D: TRBD1; J: TRBJ2-1; CDR3: CASGQGAHNEQFF; DNA: TGTGCCAGCGGACAGGGGGCCCACAATGAGCAGTTCTTC
size: once; V: TRBV4-1; D: TRBD1; J: TRBJ1-4; CDR3: CASSYTGVLEKLFF; DNA: TGCGCCAGCAGCTACACAGGGGTACTCGAAAAACTGTTTTTT
size: NA; V: TRBV7-2; D: NA; J: TRBJ2-1; CDR3: CASSPVGGALYYNEQFF; DNA: TGTGCCAGCAGCCCGGTGGGGGGCGCCTTATACTACAATGAGCAGTTCTTC